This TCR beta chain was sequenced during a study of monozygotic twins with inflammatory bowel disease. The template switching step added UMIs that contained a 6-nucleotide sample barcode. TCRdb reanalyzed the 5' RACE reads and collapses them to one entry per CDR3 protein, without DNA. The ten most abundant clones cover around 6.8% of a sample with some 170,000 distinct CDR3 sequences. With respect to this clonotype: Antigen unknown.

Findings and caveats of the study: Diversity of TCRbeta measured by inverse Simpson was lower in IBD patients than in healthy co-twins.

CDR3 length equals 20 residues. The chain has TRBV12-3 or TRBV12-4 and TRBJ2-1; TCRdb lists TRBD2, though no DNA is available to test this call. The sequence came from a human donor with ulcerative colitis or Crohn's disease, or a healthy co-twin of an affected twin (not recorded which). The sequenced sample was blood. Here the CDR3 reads CASSQGLAGGQREAYNEQFF.